This T cell receptor beta chain was retrieved from a study of cytomegalovirus exposure and HLA in healthy donors. Whole-study results and caveats: In an earlier analysis, about 87% or about 30%: the productive usage of most TCR beta V segments.

PCR involved 60 Vbeta and 13 Jbeta primers. Sequencing used immunoSEQ multiplex PCR; TCRdb keeps in-frame clones, though not all of them. This sample yields around 200,000 clones, of which approximately 83% are seen a single time; roughly a tenth belongs to the top ten. To note about this clone: Its antigen is unidentified.

The CDR3 extends over 16 amino acids. Germline CDR1 is MGHRA and CDR2 is YSYEKL. Trimming stripped 4 bases from V and 2 bases from J, with 16 bases between. This chain uses TRBV4-1 with TRBJ2-3; D gene unclear. This sequence originates from a woman between 50 and 59 years old in good health and CMV-seropositive. Material for sequencing was PBMCs. As DNA, the CDR3 is TGCGCCAGCAGCCGGAACCGGGTTCTCGACACAGATACGCAGTATTTT. It yields the protein CASSRNRVLDTDTQYF.